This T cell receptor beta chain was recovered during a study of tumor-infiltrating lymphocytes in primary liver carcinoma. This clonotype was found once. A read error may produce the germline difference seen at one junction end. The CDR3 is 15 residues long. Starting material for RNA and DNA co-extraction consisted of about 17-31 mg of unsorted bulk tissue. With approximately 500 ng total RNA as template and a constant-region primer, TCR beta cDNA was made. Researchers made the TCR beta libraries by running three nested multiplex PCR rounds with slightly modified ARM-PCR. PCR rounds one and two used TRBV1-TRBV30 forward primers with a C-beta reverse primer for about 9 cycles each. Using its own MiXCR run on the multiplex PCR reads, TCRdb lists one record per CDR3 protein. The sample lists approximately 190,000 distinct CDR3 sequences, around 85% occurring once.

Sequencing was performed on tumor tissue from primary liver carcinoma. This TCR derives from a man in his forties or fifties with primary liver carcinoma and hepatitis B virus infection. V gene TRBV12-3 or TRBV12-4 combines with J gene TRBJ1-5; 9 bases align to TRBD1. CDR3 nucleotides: TGTGCCAGCAGTCAGCAGGGACAGGGTCAGCAGCTCCAGCATTTT. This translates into CASSQQGQGQQLQHF.